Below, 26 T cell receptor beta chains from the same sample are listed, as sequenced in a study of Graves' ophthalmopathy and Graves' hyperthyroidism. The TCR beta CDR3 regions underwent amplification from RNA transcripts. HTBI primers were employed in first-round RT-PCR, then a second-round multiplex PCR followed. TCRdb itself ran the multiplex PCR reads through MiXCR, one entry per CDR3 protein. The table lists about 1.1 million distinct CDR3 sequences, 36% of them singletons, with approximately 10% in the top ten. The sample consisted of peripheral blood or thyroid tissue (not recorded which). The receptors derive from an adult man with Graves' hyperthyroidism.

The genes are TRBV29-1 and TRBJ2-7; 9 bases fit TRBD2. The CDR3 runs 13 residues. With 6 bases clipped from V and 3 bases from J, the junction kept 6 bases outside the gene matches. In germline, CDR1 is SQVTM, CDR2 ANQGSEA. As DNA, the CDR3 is TGCAGCGTGGGTGGACTAGCGAGCTACGAGCAGTACTTC. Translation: CSVGGLASYEQYF.

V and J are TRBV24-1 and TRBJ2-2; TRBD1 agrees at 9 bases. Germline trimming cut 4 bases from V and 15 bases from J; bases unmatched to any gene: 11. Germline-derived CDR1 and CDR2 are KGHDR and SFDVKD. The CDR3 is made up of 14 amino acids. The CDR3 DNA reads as TGTGCCACCAGTGAGCCCTCGGGGACAGGGAAGGTGTTTTTT. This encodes CATSEPSGTGKVFF.

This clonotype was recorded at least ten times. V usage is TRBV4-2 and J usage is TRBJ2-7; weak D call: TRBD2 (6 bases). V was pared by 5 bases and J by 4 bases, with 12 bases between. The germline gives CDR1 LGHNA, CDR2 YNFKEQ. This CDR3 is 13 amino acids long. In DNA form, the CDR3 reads TGTGCCAGCAGCGGTTTGGGAGGATACGAGCAGTACTTC. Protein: CASSGLGGYEQYF.

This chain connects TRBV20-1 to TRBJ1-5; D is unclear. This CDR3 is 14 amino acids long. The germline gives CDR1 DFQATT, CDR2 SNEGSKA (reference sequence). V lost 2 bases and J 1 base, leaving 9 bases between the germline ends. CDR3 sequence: CSARRADSNQPQHF. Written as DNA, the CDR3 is TGCAGTGCTAGAAGAGCGGACAGCAATCAGCCCCAGCATTTT.

CDR3 in DNA: TGTGCCAGCAGGACAGGGGTAGGGTCTGGAAACACCATATATTTT. It encodes CASRTGVGSGNTIYF. The chain joins TRBV10-3 to TRBJ1-3, with 9 bases aligning to TRBD1. Germline CDR1 reads ENHRY; CDR2 reads SYGVKD. V gave up 10 bases and J gave up 1 base; unmatched junction bases: 8. The CDR3 spans 15 residues.

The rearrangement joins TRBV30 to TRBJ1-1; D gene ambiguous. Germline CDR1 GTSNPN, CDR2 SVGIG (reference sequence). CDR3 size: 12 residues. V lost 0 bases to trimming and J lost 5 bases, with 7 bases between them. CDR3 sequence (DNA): TGTGCCTGGAGTGTTCTGGAAACTGAAGCTTTCTTT. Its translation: CAWSVLETEAFF.

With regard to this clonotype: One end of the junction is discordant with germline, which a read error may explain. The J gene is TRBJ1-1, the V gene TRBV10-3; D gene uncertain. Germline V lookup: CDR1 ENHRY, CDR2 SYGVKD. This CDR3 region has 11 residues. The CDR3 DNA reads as TGTGCCATCACCTGGAACTCTGAAGCTTTCTTT. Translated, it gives CAITWNSEAFF.

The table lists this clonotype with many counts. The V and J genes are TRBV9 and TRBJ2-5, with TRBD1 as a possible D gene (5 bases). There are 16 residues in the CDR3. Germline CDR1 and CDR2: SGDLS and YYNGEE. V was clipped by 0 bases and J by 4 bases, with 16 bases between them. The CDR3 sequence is CASSVDFQGYGETQYF. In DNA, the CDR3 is TGTGCCAGCAGCGTAGATTTTCAGGGTTACGGAGAGACCCAGTACTTC.

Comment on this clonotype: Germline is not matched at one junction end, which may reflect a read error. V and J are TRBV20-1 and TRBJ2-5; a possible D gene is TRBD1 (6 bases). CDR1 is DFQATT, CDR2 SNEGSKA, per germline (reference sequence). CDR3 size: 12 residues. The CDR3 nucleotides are TGCAGTGCTAGTACAGGGCTGGAGACCAAGTACTTC. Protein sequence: CSASTGLETKYF.

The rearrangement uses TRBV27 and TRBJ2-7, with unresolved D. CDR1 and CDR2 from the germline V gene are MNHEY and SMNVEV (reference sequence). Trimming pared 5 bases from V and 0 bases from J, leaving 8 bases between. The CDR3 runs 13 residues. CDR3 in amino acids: CASSIQSSYEQYF. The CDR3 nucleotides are TGTGCCAGCAGTATACAGAGCTCCTACGAGCAGTACTTC.

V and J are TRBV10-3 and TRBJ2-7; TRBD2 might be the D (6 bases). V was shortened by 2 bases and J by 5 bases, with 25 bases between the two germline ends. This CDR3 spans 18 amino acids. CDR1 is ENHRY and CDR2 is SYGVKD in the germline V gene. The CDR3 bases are TGTGCCATCAGTGAGCTCCCTGGGGCGGGACCCGGCGGGCACGAGCAGTACTTC. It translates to CAISELPGAGPGGHEQYF.

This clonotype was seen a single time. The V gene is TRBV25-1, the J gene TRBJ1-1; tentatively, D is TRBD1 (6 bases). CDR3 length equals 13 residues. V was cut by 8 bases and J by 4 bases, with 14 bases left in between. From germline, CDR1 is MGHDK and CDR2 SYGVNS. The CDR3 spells CASRAGTSTEAFF. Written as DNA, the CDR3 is TGTGCCAGCCGTGCAGGGACAAGCACTGAAGCTTTCTTT.

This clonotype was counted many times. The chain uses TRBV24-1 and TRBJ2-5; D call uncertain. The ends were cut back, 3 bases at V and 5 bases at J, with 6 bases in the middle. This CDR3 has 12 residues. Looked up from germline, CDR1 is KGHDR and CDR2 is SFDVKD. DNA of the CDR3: TGTGCCACCAGTGATCTTATGGAGACCCAGTACTTC. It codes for CATSDLMETQYF.

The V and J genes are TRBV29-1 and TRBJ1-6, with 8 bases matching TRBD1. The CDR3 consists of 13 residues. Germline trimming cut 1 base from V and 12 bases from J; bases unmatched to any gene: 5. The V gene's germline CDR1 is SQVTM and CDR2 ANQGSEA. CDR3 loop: CSVEVAGGGPLHF. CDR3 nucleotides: TGCAGCGTTGAAGTAGCAGGGGGCGGACCCCTCCACTTT.

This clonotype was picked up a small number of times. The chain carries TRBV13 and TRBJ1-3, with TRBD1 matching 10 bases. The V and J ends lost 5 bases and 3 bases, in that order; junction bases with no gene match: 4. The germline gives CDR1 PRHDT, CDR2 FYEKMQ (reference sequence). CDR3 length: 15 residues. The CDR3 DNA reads TGTGCCAGCAGCGCCGGGACAGGGGATGGAAACACCATATATTTT. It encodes CASSAGTGDGNTIYF.

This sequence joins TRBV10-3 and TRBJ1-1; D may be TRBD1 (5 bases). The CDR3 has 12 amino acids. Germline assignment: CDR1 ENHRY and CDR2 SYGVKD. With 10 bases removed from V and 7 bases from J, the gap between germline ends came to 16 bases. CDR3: CASGTGPNEAFF. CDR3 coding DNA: TGTGCCAGCGGGACGGGACCTAATGAAGCTTTCTTT.

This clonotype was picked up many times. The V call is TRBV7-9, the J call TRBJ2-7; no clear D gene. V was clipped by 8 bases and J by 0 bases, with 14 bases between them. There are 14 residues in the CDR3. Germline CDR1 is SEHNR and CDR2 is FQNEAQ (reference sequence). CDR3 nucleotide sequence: TGTGCCAGCCGAGGTCCAAGTAGCTCCTACGAGCAGTACTTC. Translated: CASRGPSSSYEQYF.

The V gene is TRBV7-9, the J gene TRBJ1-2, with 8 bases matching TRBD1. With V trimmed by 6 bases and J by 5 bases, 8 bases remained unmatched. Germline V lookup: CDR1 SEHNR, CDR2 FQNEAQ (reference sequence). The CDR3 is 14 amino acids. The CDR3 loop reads CASRGGTGKYGYTF. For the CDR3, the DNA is TGTGCCAGCAGAGGGGGGACAGGAAAGTATGGCTACACCTTC.

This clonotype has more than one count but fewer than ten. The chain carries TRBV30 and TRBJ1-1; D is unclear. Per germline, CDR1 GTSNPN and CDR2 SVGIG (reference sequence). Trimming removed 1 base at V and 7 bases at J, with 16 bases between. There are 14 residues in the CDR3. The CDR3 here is CAWSEDIIDDEAFF. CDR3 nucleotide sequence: TGTGCCTGGAGTGAAGACATAATTGACGATGAAGCTTTCTTT.

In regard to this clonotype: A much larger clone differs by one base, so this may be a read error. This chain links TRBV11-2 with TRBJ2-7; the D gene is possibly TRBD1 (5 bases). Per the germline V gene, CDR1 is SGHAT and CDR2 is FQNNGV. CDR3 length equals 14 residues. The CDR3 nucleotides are TGTGTCAGCAGCTTAGATTCAGGGTTCTACGAGCAGTACTTC. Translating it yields CVSSLDSGFYEQYF.

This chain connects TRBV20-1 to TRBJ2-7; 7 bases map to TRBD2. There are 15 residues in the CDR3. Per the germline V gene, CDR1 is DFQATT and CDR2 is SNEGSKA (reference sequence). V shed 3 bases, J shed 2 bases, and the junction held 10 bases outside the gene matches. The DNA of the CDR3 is TGCAGTGCTAGCGGGCCGGGCGGGGGAACCTACGAGCAGTACTTC. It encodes CSASGPGGGTYEQYF.

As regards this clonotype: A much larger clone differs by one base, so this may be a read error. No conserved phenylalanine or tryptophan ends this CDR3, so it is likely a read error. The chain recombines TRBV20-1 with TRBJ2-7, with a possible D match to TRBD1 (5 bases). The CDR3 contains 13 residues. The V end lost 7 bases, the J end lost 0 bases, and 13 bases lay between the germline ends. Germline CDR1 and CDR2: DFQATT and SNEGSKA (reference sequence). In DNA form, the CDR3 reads TGCAGTGGTGAGACAGTCAGCTCCTACGAGCAGTACCTC. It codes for CSGETVSSYEQYL.

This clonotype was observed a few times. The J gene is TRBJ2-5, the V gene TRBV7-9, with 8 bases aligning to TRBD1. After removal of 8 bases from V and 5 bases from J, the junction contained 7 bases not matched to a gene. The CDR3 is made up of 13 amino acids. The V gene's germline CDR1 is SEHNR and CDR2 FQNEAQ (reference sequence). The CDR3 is CASRTGRSETQYF. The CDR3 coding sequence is TGTGCCAGCCGGACAGGGCGGAGCGAGACCCAGTACTTC.

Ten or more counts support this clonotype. DNA for the CDR3: TGCAGCGCCGGACAGGGGACGTATGGCTACACCTTC. Its translation: CSAGQGTYGYTF. The chain carries TRBV20-1 and TRBJ1-2; 9 nucleotides line up with TRBD1. This CDR3 has 12 residues. Germline CDR1 and CDR2: DFQATT and SNEGSKA (reference sequence).

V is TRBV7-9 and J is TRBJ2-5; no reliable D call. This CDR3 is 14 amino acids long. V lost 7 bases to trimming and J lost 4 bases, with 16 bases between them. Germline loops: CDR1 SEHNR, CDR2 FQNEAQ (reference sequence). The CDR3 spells CASTPFLKRETQYF. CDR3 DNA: TGTGCCAGCACCCCTTTTTTGAAGCGAGAGACCCAGTACTTC. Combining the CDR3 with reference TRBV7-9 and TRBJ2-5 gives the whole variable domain DTGVSQNPRHKITKRGQNVTFRCDPISEHNRLYWYRQTLGQGPEFLTYFQNEAQLEKSRLLSDRFSAERPKGSFSTLEIQRTEQGDSAMYLCASTPFLKRETQYFGPGTRLLVL.

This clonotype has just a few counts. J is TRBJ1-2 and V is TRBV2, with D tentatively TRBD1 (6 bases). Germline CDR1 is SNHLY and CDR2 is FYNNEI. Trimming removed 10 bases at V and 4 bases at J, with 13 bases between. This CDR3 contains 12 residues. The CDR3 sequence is CANLGGIYGYTF. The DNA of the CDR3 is TGTGCCAACCTAGGGGGGATCTATGGCTACACCTTC.